Following are 7 T cell receptor beta chains from one sample sequenced in a study of cytomegalovirus exposure and HLA in healthy donors. 60 Vbeta and 13 Jbeta primers were used in PCR. The protocol was immunoSEQ multiplex PCR, while the TCRdb copy is restricted to in-frame clones and leaves out a portion. The data hold around 50,000 clones, with roughly 75% observed a single time. Sequenced input: PBMCs. These receptors originate from a man aged 30-40 years in good health and CMV-seropositive.

This clone was seen just once. This chain links TRBV9 with TRBJ2-2; 8 bases align to TRBD2. CDR1 and CDR2 from the germline V gene are SGDLS and YYNGEE. The J segment lost 0 bases and the V segment lost 4 bases, leaving 8 bases of the junction unmatched. The CDR3 sequence is 17 residues long. This CDR3 is CASSSPSSGANTGELFF. CDR3 DNA sequence: TGTGCCAGCAGCTCCCCGAGTAGCGGGGCGAACACCGGGGAGCTGTTTTTT.

As concerns this clone: At one of its ends the junction is not consistent with the germline gene, which may arise from a read error. The V call is TRBV14, the J call TRBJ2-1, with 9 bases identical to TRBD1. The CDR3 is 13 amino acids. Germline assignment: CDR1 SGHDN and CDR2 FVKESK. The CDR3 nucleotides are TGTGCCAGCAGCCAAGAACCGGGACAGGGTTTGCTCTTC. This gives the protein CASSQEPGQGLLF.

The chain is built from TRBV9 and TRBJ1-1, with D maybe TRBD1 (6 bases). CDR3 length: 13 residues. Germline-derived CDR1 and CDR2 are SGDLS and YYNGEE. Trimming cost V 4 bases and J 5 bases, with 12 bases left between them. The CDR3 nucleotides are TGTGCCAGCAGCCCTGGGGGCGGGACTGAAGCTTTCTTT. It encodes CASSPGGGTEAFF.

This clone was counted a single time. The chain is built from TRBV5-1 and TRBJ2-3; 12 nucleotides agree with TRBD2. The CDR3 has 18 amino acids. J lost 3 bases, V lost 0 bases, and 8 bases had no gene match. CDR1 and CDR2 from the germline V gene are SGHRS and YFSETQ. The CDR3 region is CASSLGRLAGVRTDTQYF. The CDR3 DNA reads as TGCGCCAGCAGCTTGGGCCGACTAGCGGGGGTCAGGACAGATACGCAGTATTTT.

The chain employs TRBV6-1 and TRBJ2-4; TRBD2 agrees at 7 bases. This CDR3 comprises 15 residues. Losses at the gene ends were 8 bases for V and 1 base for J; bases not matched to a gene: 8. Germline loops: CDR1 MNHNS, CDR2 SASEGT. The CDR3 bases are TGTGCCAGCGGTGGGGAGGGGAGGGCCAAAAACATTCAGTACTTC. Translation: CASGGEGRAKNIQYF.

The genes are TRBV11-2 and TRBJ1-6; the D is unclear. Germline lookup yields CDR1 SGHAT and CDR2 FQNNGV. This CDR3 is 14 amino acids long. V lost 7 bases and J lost 6, with 13 bases in between. The CDR3 nucleotides read TGTGCCAGCACCTCAGGCAGGCTTAATTCACCCCTCCACTTT. Protein product: CASTSGRLNSPLHF.

In its sample, this clone was seen a few times. This chain connects TRBV5-4 to TRBJ1-2; 9 nucleotides align to TRBD1. The germline V gene encodes CDR1 SGHNT and CDR2 YYREEE (reference sequence). The CDR3 is 15 amino acids. Unmatched junction bases numbered 7, after V lost 4 bases and J lost 3 bases. CDR3 region: CASSVTGGAYYGYTF. The DNA for the CDR3 is TGTGCCAGCAGCGTCACAGGGGGCGCTTACTATGGCTACACCTTC.